A selection of T cell receptor beta chains follows, all from one sample in a study of T cell responses to AZD1222 COVID-19 vaccine. Sequencing used immunoSEQ multiplex PCR; TCRdb keeps in-frame clones, though not all of them. This table has 150,000 or so clones, about 90% appearing once. Here the sequenced sample was peripheral blood, taken 28 days after the second dose of the MenACWY control vaccine. These TCRs come from an adult who received the MenACWY meningococcal vaccine as a control. Both conserved end residues are part of each CDR3. Fields, in order: V gene, J gene, CDR3 protein.

>TRBV7-9|TRBJ2-5
CASSLVQEETQYF
>TRBV2|TRBJ2-7
CASVAGAAYEQYF
>TRBV4-1|TRBJ2-1
CASSQGPGPYNEQFF
>TRBV7-2|TRBJ1-2
CASSLAPGERGYTF
>TRBV2|TRBJ2-7
CASSAQGNSYEQYF
>TRBV28|TRBJ2-1
CASNDRVEQFF
>TRBV6-9|TRBJ2-3
CASSSTGRGQYF
>TRBV6-5|TRBJ2-7
CASSYGTSGTYEQYF
>TRBV6-5|TRBJ1-2
CASSYSVGYGYTF
>TRBV30|TRBJ1-2
CAWRGTGNGYTF
>TRBV27|TRBJ1-6
CASSRSQGGGGSPLHF
>TRBV7-9|TRBJ1-1
CASSLIVGTEAFF
>TRBV10-3|TRBJ1-1
CAIRGARGTEAFF
>TRBV20-1|TRBJ1-2
CSASLGKRDGYTF
>TRBV5-5|TRBJ2-5
CASSLVTGSGQETQYF